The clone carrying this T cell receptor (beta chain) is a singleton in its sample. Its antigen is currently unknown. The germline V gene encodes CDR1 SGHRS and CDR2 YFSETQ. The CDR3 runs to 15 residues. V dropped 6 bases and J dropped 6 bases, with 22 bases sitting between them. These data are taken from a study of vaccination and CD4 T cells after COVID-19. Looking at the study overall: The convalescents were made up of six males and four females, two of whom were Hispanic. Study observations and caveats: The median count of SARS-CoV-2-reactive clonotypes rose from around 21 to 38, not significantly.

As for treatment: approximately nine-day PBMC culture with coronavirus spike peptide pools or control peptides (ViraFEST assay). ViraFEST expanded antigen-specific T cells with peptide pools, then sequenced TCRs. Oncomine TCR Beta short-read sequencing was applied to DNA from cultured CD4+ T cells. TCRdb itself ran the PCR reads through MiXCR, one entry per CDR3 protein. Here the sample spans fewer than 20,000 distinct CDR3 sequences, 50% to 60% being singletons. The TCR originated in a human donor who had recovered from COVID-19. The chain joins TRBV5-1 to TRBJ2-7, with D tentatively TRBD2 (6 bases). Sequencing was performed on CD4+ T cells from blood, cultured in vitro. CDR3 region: CASTVSSVDSGEQYF. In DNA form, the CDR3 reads TGCGCCAGCACGGTTTCTAGCGTCGACTCGGGCGAGCAGTACTTC.